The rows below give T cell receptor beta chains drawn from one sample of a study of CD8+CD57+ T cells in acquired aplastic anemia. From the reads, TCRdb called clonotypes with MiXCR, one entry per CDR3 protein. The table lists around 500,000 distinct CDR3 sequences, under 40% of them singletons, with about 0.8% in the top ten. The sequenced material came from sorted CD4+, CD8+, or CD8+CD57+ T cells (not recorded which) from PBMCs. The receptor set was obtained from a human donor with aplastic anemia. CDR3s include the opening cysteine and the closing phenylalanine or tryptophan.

CASSSQFLRSTGELFF | TRBJ2-2 | TRBV19
CASRPRSATGFNTGELFF | TRBJ2-2 | TRBV25-1
CASSPIWGRGTDTQYF | TRBJ2-3 | TRBV7-8
CASSLGGQGVLNSPPHF | TRBJ1-6 | TRBV11-2
CASSQELLNTGELFF | TRBJ2-2 | TRBV4-2
CASSSAGTLSSYEQYF | TRBJ2-7 | TRBV7-2
CATSRDQGAAGHGYTF | TRBJ1-2 | TRBV15
CAISAPGTGYAYEQYF | TRBJ2-7 | TRBV10-3
CASSSSRDRHSNQPQHF | TRBJ1-5 | TRBV11-2
CASSFPSGTRPYEQYF | TRBJ2-7 | TRBV7-9
CSFGTSGGEETQYF | TRBJ2-5 | TRBV29-1
CSAPVVLDEQFF | TRBJ2-1 | TRBV20-1
CASSPPGSGHEQYF | TRBJ2-7 | TRBV7-9
CASRPGQKPLETQYF | TRBJ2-5 | TRBV19
CSARDRGSGANTGELFF | TRBJ2-2 | TRBV20-1
CSARDFVRTSGRDTQYF | TRBJ2-3 | TRBV20-1
CASSYTFRGGYTF | TRBJ1-2 | TRBV6-5
CATQSKGLVDTQYF | TRBJ2-3 | TRBV24-1